One and the same sample provided the 27 T cell receptor beta chains below, sequenced in a study of blood T cell repertoires in COVID-19. Using immunoSEQ multiplex PCR, the repertoire was profiled, and TCRdb retains in-frame clones only, with some absent. Among a few hundred thousand clones listed, about 90% were seen once. The sequenced material came from peripheral blood. The receptors were gathered from a man aged 18 to 35 with COVID-19, enrolled during active disease.

V is TRBV7-2 and J is TRBJ1-5, with D hard to call. CDR1 is SGHTA and CDR2 is FQGNSA in the germline V gene. V dropped 5 bases and J dropped 4 bases, with 9 bases sitting between them. This CDR3 has 13 residues. CDR3 DNA: TGTGCCAGCAGCCCCGGGAGTAATCAGCCCCAGCATTTT. It codes for CASSPGSNQPQHF.

The J gene is TRBJ1-5, the V gene TRBV19; 10 bases map to TRBD1. Germline assignment: CDR1 LNHDA and CDR2 SQIVND (reference sequence). The CDR3 consists of 16 residues. J lost 0 bases, V lost 5 bases, and 4 bases had no gene match. CDR3 nucleotides: TGTGCCAGTAGTCCTCGACAGGGGGCTAGCAATCAGCCCCAGCATTTT. This gives the protein CASSPRQGASNQPQHF. Full variable domain (rest looked up from reference TRBV19 and TRBJ1-5): DGGITQSPKYLFRKEGQNVTLSCEQNLNHDAMYWYRQDPGQGLRLIYYSQIVNDFQKGDIAEGYSVSREKKESFPLTVTSAQKNPTAFYLCASSPRQGASNQPQHFGDGTRLSIL.

This chain links TRBV28 with TRBJ1-3; 9 bases map to TRBD1. With V trimmed by 8 bases and J by 5 bases, 1 base remained unmatched. The V gene's germline CDR1 is MDHEN and CDR2 SYDVKM. This CDR3 has 12 amino acids. The CDR3 sequence is CASGTGRNTIYF. The CDR3 region has the DNA TGTGCCAGCGGGACAGGGAGAAACACCATATATTTT.

This chain uses TRBV13 with TRBJ2-5, with D perhaps matching TRBD2 (5 bases). Trimming stripped 5 bases from V and 0 bases from J, with 10 bases between. The CDR3 length is 14 residues. The germline V gene has CDR1 PRHDT and CDR2 FYEKMQ (reference sequence). The CDR3: CASSPGLDQETQYF. CDR3 bases: TGTGCCAGCAGCCCTGGACTGGACCAAGAGACCCAGTACTTC.

The rearrangement joins TRBV11-1 to TRBJ2-5, with D uncertain. The V gene lost 5 bases and the J gene lost 1 base, with 8 bases spanning the gap. The CDR3 is made up of 13 amino acids. Germline V gene sequence: CDR1 SGHAT, CDR2 FQDESV (reference sequence). CDR3 nucleotides: TGTGCCAGCAGCCCGACATTCCAAGAGACCCAGTACTTC. Amino acids: CASSPTFQETQYF.

The chain combines TRBV12-5 with TRBJ2-3, with 7 positions matching TRBD2. Trimming at V came to 6 bases and at J to 5 bases, leaving 2 bases not matched to a gene. The CDR3 sequence is 12 residues long. Germline V gene lookup returns CDR1 LGHNT and CDR2 FRNRAP. The CDR3 nucleotides read TGTGCTAGTGGCGCTAGCGGAGATACGCAGTATTTT. Its protein product is CASGASGDTQYF.

The chain links TRBV4-1 to TRBJ2-5; D call uncertain. V dropped 0 bases and J dropped 3 bases, with 14 bases sitting between them. The CDR3 contains 16 residues. The V gene's germline CDR1 is MGHRA and CDR2 YSYEKL. The CDR3 nucleotides are TGCGCCAGCAGCCAAGATCCTGTACAGAGAAAAGAGACCCAGTACTTC. Translated: CASSQDPVQRKETQYF.

The genes are TRBV11-3 and TRBJ1-1, with D perhaps TRBD1 (5 bases). This CDR3 spans 14 amino acids. The germline CDR1 and CDR2 sequences are SGHNT and YENEEA. Trimming stripped 7 bases from V and 7 bases from J, with 19 bases between. The CDR3, as DNA: TGTGCCAGCACCCCGACAGATAGGCCTATTGAAGCTTTCTTT. Encoded protein: CASTPTDRPIEAFF.

This chain connects TRBV24-1 to TRBJ2-7; no clear D gene. There are 14 residues in the CDR3. CDR1 and CDR2 from the germline V gene are KGHDR and SFDVKD. Trimming pared 3 bases from V and 8 bases from J, leaving 16 bases between. The CDR3 sequence is CATSDNDGFNQQYF. The DNA of the CDR3 is TGTGCCACCAGTGATAATGACGGGTTTAATCAGCAGTACTTC.

This CDR3 reads CAWTDGNGETQYF. CDR3 DNA sequence: TGTGCCTGGACTGACGGGAACGGAGAGACCCAGTACTTC. This sequence joins TRBV30 and TRBJ2-5, with a tentative D call TRBD2 (5 bases). The CDR3 loop spans 13 amino acids. Looked up from germline, CDR1 is GTSNPN and CDR2 is SVGIG (reference sequence). Deletions cut 4 bases from V and 4 bases from J, with 13 bases between.

In DNA form, the CDR3 reads TGTGCCAGCAAAGTTTGGGAGTCAGATACGCAGTATTTT. Amino acids: CASKVWESDTQYF. The J gene is TRBJ2-3, the V gene TRBV12-3 or TRBV12-4, with D possibly matching TRBD2 (5 bases). V dropped 7 bases and J dropped 4 bases, with 12 bases sitting between them. This CDR3 region has 13 residues.

The chain couples TRBV7-8 to TRBJ2-2; 10 nucleotides align to TRBD1. This CDR3 spans 17 amino acids. Germline CDR1 and CDR2: SGHVS and FQNEAQ. J gave up 4 bases and V 5 bases, and 10 bases lay outside the gene matches. The CDR3 sequence is CASSPDRGWGSTGELFF. In DNA, the CDR3 is TGTGCCAGCAGCCCGGACAGGGGGTGGGGAAGCACCGGGGAGCTGTTTTTT.

This clone was counted a single time. The chain employs TRBV24-1 and TRBJ1-4; no definite D call. CDR1 is KGHDR, CDR2 SFDVKD, per germline. The CDR3 runs to 16 residues. V was clipped by 1 base and J by 4 bases, with 12 bases between them. CDR3 bases: TGTGCCACCAGTGATTTTAAGGGAGTCGGTAATGAAAAACTGTTTTTT. Protein: CATSDFKGVGNEKLFF.

The chain couples TRBV7-2 to TRBJ2-5; no definite D call. Trimming stripped 5 bases from V and 3 bases from J, with 13 bases between. Germline V gene lookup returns CDR1 SGHTA and CDR2 FQGNSA. The CDR3 loop spans 14 amino acids. The DNA of the CDR3 is TGTGCCAGCAGCCATATGGCCTTCAAAGAGACCCAGTACTTC. Amino acid sequence: CASSHMAFKETQYF.

The CDR3 bases are TGTGCCAGCAGTTACTCGTACAGGATCGGTAAAGATACGCAGTATTTT. It is translated as CASSYSYRIGKDTQYF. This rearrangement joins TRBV6-5 to TRBJ2-3; maybe TRBD1 (5 bases). Germline values: CDR1 MNHEY, CDR2 SVGAGI. This CDR3 has 16 residues. The V gene lost 0 bases and the J gene lost 5 bases, with 15 bases spanning the gap.

The V call is TRBV29-1, the J call TRBJ2-1, with TRBD1 identical over 8 bases. This CDR3 comprises 14 residues. With 4 bases clipped from V and 2 bases from J, the junction kept 4 bases outside the gene matches. Germline lookup yields CDR1 SQVTM and CDR2 ANQGSEA. In DNA form, the CDR3 reads TGCAGCGTTGGGGAACAGGGGGCCTACAATGAGCAGTTCTTC. The encoded protein is CSVGEQGAYNEQFF.

The chain combines TRBV7-9 with TRBJ2-7; maybe TRBD1 (6 bases). The germline V and J ends were trimmed by 2 bases and 1 base, with 12 bases remaining between them. CDR1 and CDR2 from the germline V gene are SEHNR and FQNEAQ (reference sequence). The CDR3 spans 15 residues. CDR3 nucleotides: TGTGCCAGCAGCTTAATTGGGACATCTTCCTACGAGCAGTACTTC. This encodes CASSLIGTSSYEQYF.

The chain uses TRBV6-5 and TRBJ1-5, with a possible D match to TRBD1 (5 bases). V was clipped by 9 bases and J by 2 bases, with 8 bases between them. This CDR3 has 12 residues. Germline CDR1 is MNHEY and CDR2 is SVGAGI. For the CDR3, the DNA is TGTGCCAGTCGCAGGGGCAATCAGCCCCAGCATTTT. Translated: CASRRGNQPQHF.

The chain employs TRBV7-9 and TRBJ1-4; D not resolved. Trimming cost V 5 bases and J 8 bases, with 18 bases left between them. Germline V gene lookup returns CDR1 SEHNR and CDR2 FQNEAQ (reference sequence). The CDR3 loop spans 15 amino acids. The CDR3 protein is CASSLEGAWAEKLFF. As DNA, the CDR3 is TGTGCCAGCAGCCTCGAGGGAGCTTGGGCGGAAAAACTGTTTTTT.

The rearrangement joins TRBV10-2 to TRBJ2-7; no firm D call. This CDR3 region has 12 residues. The germline CDR1 and CDR2 sequences are WSHSY and SAAADI. Trimming removed 1 base from V and 4 bases from J, with 5 bases in between. The CDR3 spells CASSELQYEQYF. As DNA, the CDR3 is TGCGCCAGCAGTGAGTTACAGTACGAGCAGTACTTC.

This clone was seen a single time. The DNA for the CDR3 is TGTGCCAGCGAGATACAGGGTTCTGAAGCTTTCTTT. This codes for CASEIQGSEAFF. This chain connects TRBV6-5 to TRBJ1-1, with D perhaps matching TRBD1 (6 bases). Germline V gene sequence: CDR1 MNHEY, CDR2 SVGAGI. There are 12 residues in the CDR3. The V gene lost 8 bases and the J gene lost 6 bases, with 13 bases spanning the gap.

The rearrangement uses TRBV19 and TRBJ2-1; a weak D match, TRBD1 (6 bases). V lost 7 bases to trimming and J lost 1 base, with 14 bases between them. The germline gives CDR1 LNHDA, CDR2 SQIVND (reference sequence). The CDR3 runs to 15 residues. This CDR3 reads CASNLGGSSYNEQFF. The CDR3 bases are TGTGCCAGTAATTTAGGGGGTTCTTCCTACAATGAGCAGTTCTTC. Full variable domain (remainder filled in from reference TRBV19 and TRBJ2-1): DGGITQSPKYLFRKEGQNVTLSCEQNLNHDAMYWYRQDPGQGLRLIYYSQIVNDFQKGDIAEGYSVSREKKESFPLTVTSAQKNPTAFYLCASNLGGSSYNEQFFGPGTRLTVL.

The V gene is TRBV20-1, the J gene TRBJ2-1; 9 nucleotides align to TRBD2. Germline V lookup: CDR1 DFQATT, CDR2 SNEGSKA (reference sequence). V lost 3 bases to trimming and J lost 7 bases; unmatched junction nucleotides: 10. This CDR3 has 15 amino acids. CDR3 amino acids: CSASYPAGGRNEQFF. The CDR3 DNA reads TGCAGTGCTAGTTATCCGGCGGGAGGGCGTAATGAGCAGTTCTTC.

The chain combines TRBV7-6 with TRBJ2-3; D possibly corresponds to TRBD1 (5 bases). Germline V CDR1 and CDR2: SGHVS, FNYEAQ. The CDR3 covers 15 residues. Between the trimmed V and J ends, which lost 5 bases and 4 bases, there was a span of 16 bases. The CDR3, as DNA: TGTGCCAGCAGCCTAGGGGCTCAGGGTCCAGATACGCAGTATTTT. Translating it yields CASSLGAQGPDTQYF.

The chain uses TRBV18 and TRBJ2-7; 9 nucleotides agree with TRBD1. The CDR3 covers 13 residues. Losses at the gene ends were 1 base for V and 5 bases for J; bases not matched to a gene: 0. The germline gives CDR1 KGHSH, CDR2 LQKENI. The CDR3 spells CASSPRTGDEQYF. In nucleotides, the CDR3 is TGTGCCAGCTCACCACGGACAGGGGACGAGCAGTACTTC.

This chain links TRBV19 with TRBJ2-1, with 7 bases that match TRBD1. From germline, CDR1 is LNHDA and CDR2 SQIVND (reference sequence). The V and J ends lost 2 bases and 0 bases, in that order; junction bases with no gene match: 4. This CDR3 has 16 residues. Here the CDR3 reads CASSILGGPSYNEQFF. DNA of the CDR3: TGTGCCAGTAGTATATTAGGGGGCCCCTCCTACAATGAGCAGTTCTTC.

V is TRBV15 and J is TRBJ1-4; D is ambiguous. The CDR3 has 15 amino acids. V dropped 2 bases and J dropped 4 bases, with 11 bases sitting between them. Germline CDR1 LNHNV, CDR2 YYDKDF (reference sequence). CDR3 bases: TGTGCCACCAGCAGACCGGACGGACTTAATGAAAAACTGTTTTTT. It translates to CATSRPDGLNEKLFF.